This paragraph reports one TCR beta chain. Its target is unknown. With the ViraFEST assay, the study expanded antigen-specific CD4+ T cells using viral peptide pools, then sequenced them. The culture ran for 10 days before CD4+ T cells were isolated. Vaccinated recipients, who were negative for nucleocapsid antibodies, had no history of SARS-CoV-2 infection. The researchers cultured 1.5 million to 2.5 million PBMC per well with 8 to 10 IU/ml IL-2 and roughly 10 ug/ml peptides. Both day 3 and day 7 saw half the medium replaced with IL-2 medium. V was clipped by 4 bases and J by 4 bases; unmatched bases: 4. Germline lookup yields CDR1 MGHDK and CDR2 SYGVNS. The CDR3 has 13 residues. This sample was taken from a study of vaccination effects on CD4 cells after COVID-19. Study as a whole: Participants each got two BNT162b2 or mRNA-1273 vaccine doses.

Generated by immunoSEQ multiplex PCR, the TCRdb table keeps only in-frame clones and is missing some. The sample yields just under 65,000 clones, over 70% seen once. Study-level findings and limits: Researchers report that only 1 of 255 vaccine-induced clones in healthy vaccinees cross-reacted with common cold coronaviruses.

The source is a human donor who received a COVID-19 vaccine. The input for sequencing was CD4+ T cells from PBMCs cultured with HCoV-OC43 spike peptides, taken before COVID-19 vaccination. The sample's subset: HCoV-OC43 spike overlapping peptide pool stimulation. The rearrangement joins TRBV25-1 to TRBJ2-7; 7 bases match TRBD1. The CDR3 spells CASSATGWYEQYV. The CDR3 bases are TGTGCCAGCAGTGCGACAGGGTGGTACGAGCAGTACGTC.